The 22 T cell receptor beta chains listed next were all sequenced from one sample in a study of CD8+CD57+ T cells in acquired aplastic anemia. Genomic DNA served as template for TCR beta VDJ and CDR3 profiling. TCRdb independently ran MiXCR on the reads; one entry per CDR3 protein. The table records 90,000 to 130,000 distinct CDR3 sequences, around 53% of them present only once. The specimen was sorted CD4+, CD8+, or CD8+CD57+ T cells (not recorded which) from PBMCs. These receptors were collected from a human donor in good health, serving as a control.

The rearrangement uses TRBV20-1 and TRBJ2-1; D may be TRBD2 (5 bases). Germline V CDR1 and CDR2: DFQATT, SNEGSKA (reference sequence). V was pared by 5 bases and J by 4 bases, with 15 bases between. There are 14 residues in the CDR3. CDR3 sequence: CSAVTRTVYNEQFF. CDR3 bases: TGCAGTGCTGTTACTAGGACTGTTTACAATGAGCAGTTCTTC.

As concerns this clonotype: A junction boundary mismatches the germline segment, possibly from a read error. V gene TRBV10-2 combines with J gene TRBJ1-2; TRBD1 aligns across 7 bases. Germline values: CDR1 WSHSY, CDR2 SAAADI. The CDR3 runs to 14 residues. CDR3 sequence (DNA): TGCGCCAGCAGTGAGCTTAAGGGGGCATATGGCTACGCCTTC. The encoded protein is CASSELKGAYGYAF.

V usage is TRBV20-1 and J usage is TRBJ1-2; a possible D gene is TRBD1 (5 bases). V was shortened by 3 bases and J by 4 bases, with 12 bases between the two germline ends. Germline assignment: CDR1 DFQATT and CDR2 SNEGSKA (reference sequence). The CDR3 sequence is 13 residues long. The DNA of the CDR3 is TGCAGTGCTAGTAAGGGGTGGGGCTATGGCTACACCTTC. Its translation is CSASKGWGYGYTF.

Concerning this clonotype: In this CDR3 the conserved last residue, phenylalanine or tryptophan, is missing, so a read error is likely. The gene calls are TRBV7-6 and TRBJ1-5; D gene ambiguous. Near its end, the DNA agrees better with TRBJ2-3, so the J call may be wrong. The CDR3 covers 14 residues. Germline loops: CDR1 SGHVS, CDR2 FNYEAQ. The CDR3 DNA sequence: TGTGCCAGCAGCTTGACCCCCGGAAGTCAGCCCCAGTATCTT. Translation: CASSLTPGSQPQYL.

The chain combines TRBV19 with TRBJ2-7; D unclear. With 6 bases removed from V and 7 bases from J, the gap between germline ends came to 13 bases. Germline V gene lookup returns CDR1 LNHDA and CDR2 SQIVND (reference sequence). The CDR3 has 12 amino acids. The CDR3 DNA reads TGTGCCAGTAGCTACGCGCCGGGTGAGCAGTACTTC. It codes for CASSYAPGEQYF.

The chain uses TRBV2 and TRBJ1-6; D is possibly TRBD1 (6 bases). Germline assignment: CDR1 SNHLY and CDR2 FYNNEI. The ends were cut back, 6 bases at V and 4 bases at J, with 10 bases in the middle. The CDR3 runs to 14 residues. The CDR3, as DNA: TGTGCCAGCAGACAGGGACCGTATAATTCACCCCTCCACTTT. Translated, it gives CASRQGPYNSPLHF.

CDR3 amino acids: CASSPGGDYEQYF. In nucleotides, the CDR3 is TGTGCCAGCAGCCCGGGGGGAGACTACGAGCAGTACTTC. V gene TRBV25-1 combines with J gene TRBJ2-7; TRBD2 matches at 7 bases. The length of the CDR3 is 13 residues. Germline V lookup: CDR1 MGHDK, CDR2 SYGVNS. V lost 6 bases to trimming and J lost 3 bases; unmatched junction nucleotides: 5.

The V and J genes are TRBV29-1 and TRBJ2-7; D perhaps matches TRBD1 (6 bases). Per germline, CDR1 SQVTM and CDR2 ANQGSEA. V gave up 7 bases and J gave up 7 bases, with 20 bases separating them. The CDR3 sequence is 13 residues long. CDR3 protein: CSARTADLREQYF. For the CDR3, the DNA is TGCAGCGCTCGGACAGCGGACCTGCGGGAGCAGTACTTC.

This clonotype came up once. The chain links TRBV7-3 to TRBJ2-7, with D unresolved. V lost 2 bases and J lost 9, with 14 bases in between. Germline CDR1 SGHTA, CDR2 FQGTGA. The CDR3 is 13 residues long. The CDR3 reads CASSLVRGNGQYF. As DNA, the CDR3 is TGTGCCAGCAGCTTAGTTCGAGGTAATGGGCAGTACTTC.

J is TRBJ2-3 and V is TRBV2; the D gene could be TRBD1 or TRBD2 (5 bases each). Germline CDR1 reads SNHLY; CDR2 reads FYNNEI. The CDR3 is made up of 14 amino acids. V lost 4 bases and J lost 3, with 11 bases in between. The CDR3 loop is CASSGEGMTDTQYF. The CDR3 region has the DNA TGTGCCAGCAGTGGAGAGGGGATGACAGATACGCAGTATTTT.

This clonotype was observed at least ten times. This chain joins TRBV19 and TRBJ1-2; 7 bases match TRBD1. The length of the CDR3 is 13 residues. In germline, CDR1 is LNHDA, CDR2 SQIVND (reference sequence). V gave up 6 bases and J gave up 8 bases; unmatched junction bases: 9. Here the CDR3 reads CASSPGGGSGYTF. The CDR3 coding sequence is TGTGCCAGTAGCCCAGGGGGGGGGTCCGGCTACACCTTC.

The chain joins TRBV11-1 to TRBJ2-3; 11 bases are a match to TRBD2. CDR3 size: 15 residues. After removal of 6 bases from V and 5 bases from J, the junction contained 7 bases not matched to a gene. Germline lookup yields CDR1 SGHAT and CDR2 FQDESV (reference sequence). The CDR3 region has the DNA TGTGCCAGCAGGGGACTAGCGGTTGACCTAGATACGCAGTATTTT. This translates into CASRGLAVDLDTQYF.

The chain is built from TRBV29-1 and TRBJ2-7, with TRBD1 matching over 9 bases. The CDR3 has 15 residues. With V trimmed by 4 bases and J by 2 bases, 9 bases remained unmatched. Germline lookup yields CDR1 SQVTM and CDR2 ANQGSEA. The CDR3 DNA is TGCAGCGTTGGGATCGCGGGACAGGGTACCTACGAGCAGTACTTC. This translates into CSVGIAGQGTYEQYF.

V usage is TRBV24-1 and J usage is TRBJ2-7; D unclear. CDR1 KGHDR and CDR2 SFDVKD come from the germline V gene. The CDR3 has 13 residues. The V end lost 9 bases, the J end lost 0 bases, and 11 bases lay between the germline ends. The CDR3 sequence is CATLIPGSYEQYF. In DNA form, the CDR3 reads TGTGCCACCTTAATTCCGGGCTCCTACGAGCAGTACTTC.

This clonotype came up many times. This chain joins TRBV19 and TRBJ1-1; 9 positions agree with TRBD1. The germline V gene encodes CDR1 LNHDA and CDR2 SQIVND (reference sequence). V was clipped by 5 bases and J by 4 bases; unmatched bases: 5. The CDR3 contains 14 residues. The CDR3 nucleotides are TGTGCCAGTAGTGCGGGACAGGGATTCACTGAAGCTTTCTTT. Its translation: CASSAGQGFTEAFF.

The table lists this clonotype with many counts. The rearrangement uses TRBV19 and TRBJ1-1; D is possibly TRBD1 (5 bases). Germline V lookup: CDR1 LNHDA, CDR2 SQIVND (reference sequence). The CDR3 runs to 14 residues. Trimming shortened V by 4 bases and J by 0 bases, and 9 bases separated the two germline ends. CDR3 in amino acids: CASSTGFMNTEAFF. The CDR3 DNA sequence: TGTGCCAGTAGTACAGGGTTCATGAACACTGAAGCTTTCTTT.

The chain links TRBV19 to TRBJ1-6; D is ambiguous. Germline CDR1 reads LNHDA; CDR2 reads SQIVND (reference sequence). This CDR3 spans 14 amino acids. V was clipped by 7 bases and J by 7 bases, with 14 bases between them. The DNA for the CDR3 is TGTGCCAGTAAGACGAACAGCCTAAATTCACCCCTCCACTTT. Translated, it gives CASKTNSLNSPLHF. The entire variable domain, with the rest obtained from reference TRBV19 and TRBJ1-6, is as follows: DGGITQSPKYLFRKEGQNVTLSCEQNLNHDAMYWYRQDPGQGLRLIYYSQIVNDFQKGDIAEGYSVSREKKESFPLTVTSAQKNPTAFYLCASKTNSLNSPLHFGNGTRLTVT.

The J gene is TRBJ1-2, the V gene TRBV19; D not resolved. Germline CDR1 and CDR2: LNHDA and SQIVND (reference sequence). The CDR3 totals 13 residues. Trimming removed 10 bases from V and 3 bases from J, with 15 bases in between. The CDR3 here is CATRTVEDYGYTF. The CDR3 nucleotides read TGTGCCACACGGACGGTTGAGGACTATGGCTACACCTTC. The full variable domain, completed using reference TRBV19 and TRBJ1-2, is DGGITQSPKYLFRKEGQNVTLSCEQNLNHDAMYWYRQDPGQGLRLIYYSQIVNDFQKGDIAEGYSVSREKKESFPLTVTSAQKNPTAFYLCATRTVEDYGYTFGSGTRLTVV.

This clonotype was observed once. The chain is built from TRBV29-1 and TRBJ2-5; 9 nucleotides agree with TRBD1. Trimming at V came to 6 bases and at J to 5 bases, leaving 7 bases not matched to a gene. This CDR3 contains 13 residues. The germline CDR1 and CDR2 sequences are SQVTM and ANQGSEA. The CDR3 DNA sequence: TGCAGCGTACGGGACAGGGAATGGGAGACCCAGTACTTC. This gives the protein CSVRDREWETQYF.

Comment on this clonotype: Being one base from a much bigger clone, this may be a read error. This sequence joins TRBV12-3 or TRBV12-4 and TRBJ2-7; no definite D call. The CDR3 runs to 14 residues. The CDR3 is CASSLEGISYGQYF. The CDR3 nucleotides are TGTGCCAGCAGTTTAGAGGGCATTTCCTACGGGCAGTACTTC.

The rearrangement uses TRBV7-8 and TRBJ1-1, with D uncertain. Germline V CDR1 and CDR2: SGHVS, FQNEAQ. V shed 6 bases and J shed 4 bases, with 12 bases lying between them. The CDR3 contains 13 residues. This chain's CDR3 is CASSSDGVTEAFF. DNA for the CDR3: TGTGCCAGCAGTTCCGACGGGGTCACTGAAGCTTTCTTT.

V usage is TRBV3-1 and J usage is TRBJ2-2; the D is unclear. With 2 bases removed from V and 6 bases from J, the gap between germline ends came to 10 bases. Germline CDR1 LGHDT, CDR2 YNNKEL (reference sequence). This CDR3 contains 14 residues. The CDR3 loop reads CASSQTGWAGELFF. The CDR3 DNA reads as TGTGCCAGCAGCCAAACGGGTTGGGCCGGGGAGCTGTTTTTT.